These T cell receptor beta chains were read from a single sample in a study of blood T cell repertoires in COVID-19. Clones were sequenced by immunoSEQ multiplex PCR, and TCRdb holds only the in-frame ones, with some missing. Of about 68,000 clones in the sample, 85% to 90% are singletons; the top ten hold 2.5% to 3%. Sample: peripheral blood. The source is a man aged 50 or older with acute or convalescent COVID-19. Each CDR3 is given with its conserved first and last residue. The D gene is left open where the match is weak. A row's size may be missing; if present it is once, few, many or a size class.

TGCGCCAGCAGCCTCGGGATCGCTAATGAAAAACTGTTTTTT	CASSLGIANEKLFF	.	.	TRBV4-3	TRBJ1-4
TGTGCCATCAGACCGGGACTAGAAGCACGCAATGAGCAGTTCTTC	CAIRPGLEARNEQFF	TRBD2	.	TRBV10-3	TRBJ2-1
TGTGCCAGCAGTTCTCCACAGGGGTGGAACACTGAAGCTTTCTTT	CASSSPQGWNTEAFF	TRBD1	.	TRBV28	TRBJ1-1
TGTGCCAGTAGTACCAGGACCGGGGGCACTGAAGCTTTCTTT	CASSTRTGGTEAFF	.	.	TRBV19	TRBJ1-1
TGTGCCAGCAGTTTCACAGGGGCCGCAACTAATGAAAAACTGTTTTTT	CASSFTGAATNEKLFF	TRBD1	.	TRBV28	TRBJ1-4
TGCGCCAGCAGCTTGGGACAGGCGGCAGCAGATACGCAGTATTTT	CASSLGQAAADTQYF	.	.	TRBV5-1	TRBJ2-3
TGTGCCAGCAGCGCGACAGGGGGCAAGGGCACTGAAGCTTTCTTT	CASSATGGKGTEAFF	TRBD1	few	TRBV9	TRBJ1-1
TGCCCCCGGGATGGGGGACGGGACAAGACCTACAATGAGCAGTTCTTC	CPRDGGRDKTYNEQFF	.	.	TRBV21-1	TRBJ2-1
TGCGCCAGCAGCTGGACTAGCGGGAGATTCGTCAAAAACATTCAGTACTTC	CASSWTSGRFVKNIQYF	TRBD2	.	TRBV5-1	TRBJ2-4
TGTGCCAGCAGTGAGAGCCCCTTTTATGGCTACACCTTC	CASSESPFYGYTF	.	few	TRBV6-1	TRBJ1-2
TGCGCCAGCAGCGAGGGGGTCCTAGCGGGAGGCACAGATACGCAGTATTTT	CASSEGVLAGGTDTQYF	TRBD2	.	TRBV5-1	TRBJ2-3
TGTGCCAGCCACTACTACAGGGCGCCGGGCTATGGCTACACCTTC	CASHYYRAPGYGYTF	.	.	TRBV28	TRBJ1-2
TGTGCCAGCAGCCACCCAGGGCAGCAAGAGACCCAGTACTTC	CASSHPGQQETQYF	.	.	TRBV3-1/TRBV3-2	TRBJ2-5
TGTGCCAGCAGTTTGGGGACATCTGGGTCCACTGAAGCTTTCTTT	CASSLGTSGSTEAFF	.	.	TRBV27	TRBJ1-1
TGTGCCAGCACCTCAAGAGACAGACCTACTTATGGCTACACCTTC	CASTSRDRPTYGYTF	.	.	TRBV6-5	TRBJ1-2
TGTGCCAGCAGCCTACTACACACAGGGAACACTGAAGCTTTCTTT	CASSLLHTGNTEAFF	.	.	TRBV6-2/TRBV6-3	TRBJ1-1
TGTGCCAGCAGCTTGACTAGTATGGATACGCAGTATTTT	CASSLTSMDTQYF	.	.	TRBV7-2	TRBJ2-3
TGTGCCAGCAGCGCGACAGGGAATTCACCCCTCCACTTT	CASSATGNSPLHF	TRBD1	few	TRBV9	TRBJ1-6
TGTGCCAGCAGTTACCTCCTAGCGGGAGGTAATGAGCAGTTCTTC	CASSYLLAGGNEQFF	TRBD2	.	TRBV6-6	TRBJ2-1
TGTGCCAGCAGTAGCTACCAAGAGACCCAGTACTTC	CASSSYQETQYF	.	.	TRBV12-3/TRBV12-4	TRBJ2-5
TGTGCCAGCTCACCAACGACGGGGGGCGGTAATGAAAAACTGTTTTTT	CASSPTTGGGNEKLFF	.	.	TRBV18	TRBJ1-4
TGTGCCAGCAGTACAACAAGAGGTGAAGCTTTCTTT	CASSTTRGEAFF	.	.	TRBV6-6	TRBJ1-1
TGCGCCAGCAGCTTGACAGGGTTCGGCACTGAAGCTTTCTTT	CASSLTGFGTEAFF	.	.	TRBV5-1	TRBJ1-1
TGTGCCAGCAGCCCGGGACAGGGAGTAAACACCATATATTTT	CASSPGQGVNTIYF	TRBD1	once	TRBV7-9	TRBJ1-3
TGTGCCACCAGCCGTACTAGCGGTGTCTACAATGAGCAGTTCTTC	CATSRTSGVYNEQFF	TRBD2	.	TRBV15	TRBJ2-1
TGCGCCAGCAGCCAAGTTCAGGGTAGTAATTCACCCCTCCACTTT	CASSQVQGSNSPLHF	.	.	TRBV4-3	TRBJ1-6
TGTGCCAGCAGTCGGGGGAACTATGGCTACACCTTC	CASSRGNYGYTF	.	.	TRBV12-3/TRBV12-4	TRBJ1-2
TGTGCCAGCAGTTCCCAGATCCTAGCGGGAGGATTTTGGGAGACCCAGTACTTC	CASSSQILAGGFWETQYF	TRBD2	.	TRBV27	TRBJ2-5
TGCAGCGTTGAGGACCCCGGACATCAGGGCTACACCTTC	CSVEDPGHQGYTF	.	.	TRBV29-1	TRBJ1-2
TGTGCCAGCAGTTTGGGGGGGGTTCGAGGCTACACCTTC	CASSLGGVRGYTF	.	.	TRBV28	TRBJ1-2
TGTGCCAGCGCTAGTTCGGCGGCTACTAACTATGGCTACACCTTC	CASASSAATNYGYTF	.	.	TRBV28	TRBJ1-2
TGCAGCGTCGCGAGGCGGGGGCGCAATGAGCAGTTCTTC	CSVARRGRNEQFF	.	.	TRBV29-1	TRBJ2-1
TGTGCCAGCAGCCCCCAGGGGGTGTCCTACGAGCAGTACTTC	CASSPQGVSYEQYF	TRBD1	once	TRBV11-2	TRBJ2-7
TGTGCCAGTAGTACAGGGGCCTCCTACGAGCAGTACTTC	CASSTGASYEQYF	.	.	TRBV19	TRBJ2-7
TGTGCCAGCAGCAAAGGACAGTATAATTCACCCCTCCACTTT	CASSKGQYNSPLHF	.	.	TRBV5-4	TRBJ1-6
TGTGCCTGGAATGGGCGGGGGGGAGAAAGGAGCGGCTACACCTTC	CAWNGRGGERSGYTF	.	few	TRBV30	TRBJ1-2
TGTGCCAGCAGCCGAAGGGGGAGGGGGGCTTCACCCCTCCACTTT	CASSRRGRGASPLHF	.	.	TRBV3-1/TRBV3-2	TRBJ1-6
TGCGCCAGCAGCTTGGATGGAGGTAATCAGCCCCAGCATTTT	CASSLDGGNQPQHF	.	.	TRBV5-1	TRBJ1-5
TGTGCCAGCAGACCGACAGCTGACTATGGCTACACCTTC	CASRPTADYGYTF	.	.	TRBV27	TRBJ1-2
TGTGCCAGCAGCCAAGCGACAGGCAATCAGCCCCAGCATTTT	CASSQATGNQPQHF	.	few	TRBV3-1/TRBV3-2	TRBJ1-5
TGTGCCAGCAGGGAGGGTTTAGGTGGAAACACCATATATTTT	CASREGLGGNTIYF	.	.	TRBV6-6	TRBJ1-3
TGTGCCAGCAGCGTAGGGGACAGGAAATCTTGGGAAAAACTGTTTTTT	CASSVGDRKSWEKLFF	TRBD1	.	TRBV9	TRBJ1-4
TGTGCCAGCAGTACAGGGTTTAGCACCGGGGAGCTGTTTTTT	CASSTGFSTGELFF	.	.	TRBV6-2/TRBV6-3	TRBJ2-2
TGTGCCAGCAGCCCCCCGGGACTAGCGGGGCCCTACGAGCAGTACTTC	CASSPPGLAGPYEQYF	TRBD2	.	TRBV7-9	TRBJ2-7
TGTGCCAGCTCGGTGGTTGAAGCGGGAGTCGGTGAGCAGTTCTTC	CASSVVEAGVGEQFF	TRBD2	.	TRBV2	TRBJ2-1
TGCGCCAGCAGCCAAGAGGGATTGGATTATTTCTCTAGCGGGAGGGTCAATGAGCAGTTCTTC	CASSQEGLDYFSSGRVNEQFF	TRBD2	.	TRBV4-3	TRBJ2-1
TGTGCCAGCAGCCCCAGGGTTTCTCACACAGATACGCAGTATTTT	CASSPRVSHTDTQYF	.	.	TRBV11-2	TRBJ2-3
TGTGCCACCCTGGGACTAGCGGGGGAGACCCAGTACTTC	CATLGLAGETQYF	TRBD2	.	TRBV6-6	TRBJ2-5
TGTGCCAGCAGTTTCCCGAGCAGGCCCCTGCGTCCCCAGCATTTT	CASSFPSRPLRPQHF	.	.	TRBV27	TRBJ1-5
TGTGCCAGCAGAACAGGGCATCTCATGAACACTGAAGCTTTCTTT	CASRTGHLMNTEAFF	.	.	TRBV7-9	TRBJ1-1
TGTGCCAGCAGCCCGACGTATGGTGAGGAGTACACTGAAGCTTTCTTT	CASSPTYGEEYTEAFF	.	once	TRBV14	TRBJ1-1
TGTGCCACCAGTGATCAGGGGCAGCCCCAGCATTTT	CATSDQGQPQHF	.	.	TRBV24-1	TRBJ1-5
TGTGCCAGCAAGTTTAAGTTCGCTTGGGAGGAGACCCAGTACTTC	CASKFKFAWEETQYF	.	.	TRBV28	TRBJ2-5
TGTGCCACCGTACGACTAGCGGGAGGAAGAAATGAGCAGTTCTTC	CATVRLAGGRNEQFF	TRBD2	.	TRBV27	TRBJ2-1
TGTGCCAGCAGCCAAGTGACAGGGGGGGTCACTGAAGCTTTCTTT	CASSQVTGGVTEAFF	TRBD1	.	TRBV3-1/TRBV3-2	TRBJ1-1
TGTGCCAGCAGCCAAACCCCCGGGACTAGCGGGAGGCAGAGCTCCTACGAGCAGTACTTC	CASSQTPGTSGRQSSYEQYF	TRBD2	.	TRBV3-1/TRBV3-2	TRBJ2-7
TGTGCCAGCAGTTCCCTCGCTAGAGATGAGCAGTTCTTC	CASSSLARDEQFF	.	.	TRBV28	TRBJ2-1
TGTGCCAGCAGCCCAATGGGGGAGGGCATCTACGAGCAGTACTTC	CASSPMGEGIYEQYF	TRBD2	.	TRBV7-2	TRBJ2-7
TGTGCCAGCAAAGAAATGACGGGAACCTACGAGCAGTACTTC	CASKEMTGTYEQYF	.	.	TRBV11-2	TRBJ2-7